A single sample is the source of the 23 T cell receptor beta chains below, sequenced in a study of Graves' ophthalmopathy and Graves' hyperthyroidism. Scientists amplified the TCR beta CDR3 regions from RNA transcripts. HTBI-primed first-round RT-PCR preceded second-round multiplex PCR. Each CDR3 protein gets one entry after TCRdb re-called the multiplex PCR reads with MiXCR. The sample has around 1.1 million distinct CDR3 sequences, less than 45% seen once. Sequencing was performed on peripheral blood or thyroid tissue (not recorded which). The receptors derive from an adult man with Graves' hyperthyroidism.

The chain links TRBV20-1 to TRBJ2-5; unclear D gene. The germline V and J ends were trimmed by 0 bases and 2 bases, with 19 bases remaining between them. Germline values: CDR1 DFQATT, CDR2 SNEGSKA (reference sequence). The CDR3 sequence is 17 residues long. The chain's CDR3 is CSARDPFGNGFQETQYF. The CDR3 DNA sequence: TGCAGTGCTAGAGACCCATTTGGAAATGGGTTTCAAGAGACCCAGTACTTC.

This clonotype showed up just once. The chain is built from TRBV4-1 and TRBJ1-3; the D is unclear. CDR3 size: 15 residues. CDR1 MGHRA and CDR2 YSYEKL come from the germline V gene. V lost 1 base to trimming and J lost 0 bases, with 7 bases between them. The CDR3 DNA is TGCGCCAGCAGCCAAGCGTATGACTCTGGAAACACCATATATTTT. Encoded protein: CASSQAYDSGNTIYF.

This clonotype was recorded many times. The chain uses TRBV15 and TRBJ2-5; D remains unclear. The CDR3 covers 18 residues. Germline-derived CDR1 and CDR2 are LNHNV and YYDKDF (reference sequence). V gave up 0 bases and J gave up 5 bases, with 22 bases separating them. CDR3 loop: CATSRDLPLESRIETQYF. CDR3 in DNA: TGTGCCACCAGCAGAGATTTACCCTTAGAGTCCCGTATCGAGACCCAGTACTTC. Full variable domain (rest looked up from reference TRBV15 and TRBJ2-5): DAMVIQNPRYQVTQFGKPVTLSCSQTLNHNVMYWYQQKSSQAPKLLFHYYDKDFNNEADTPDNFQSRRPNTSFCFLDIRSPGLGDTAMYLCATSRDLPLESRIETQYFGPGTRLLVL.

This sequence joins TRBV7-9 and TRBJ2-7; no clear D gene. TRBJ2-1 matches the DNA end more closely, so the J call is doubtful. CDR1 and CDR2 from the germline V gene are SEHNR and FQNEAQ (reference sequence). This CDR3 contains 15 residues. The CDR3 DNA reads as TGTGCCAGCAGCTTGTTAGGTCGGACCTACAATGAGCAGTTCTTC. Amino acid sequence: CASSLLGRTYNEQFF.

Concerning this clonotype itself: Germline and junction disagree at one end, which may indicate a read error. The gene calls are TRBV10-3 and TRBJ2-7; no clear D. The CDR3 runs 14 residues. Germline V gene data show CDR1 as ENHRY and CDR2 as SYGVKD. CDR3 residues: CASSFGSNKYEQYF. CDR3 sequence (DNA): TGTGCCAGCAGTTTTGGCAGTAATAAGTACGAGCAGTACTTC.

This clonotype showed up many times. V usage is TRBV19 and J usage is TRBJ2-5, with 13 bases fitting TRBD2. After removal of 3 bases from V and 4 bases from J, the junction contained 2 bases not matched to a gene. This CDR3 has 15 amino acids. CDR1 and CDR2 (germline): LNHDA, SQIVND (reference sequence). CDR3 sequence reads: CASSIGLAGVETQYF. In nucleotides, the CDR3 is TGTGCCAGTAGTATCGGACTAGCGGGAGTAGAGACCCAGTACTTC. The variable domain in full, completed from reference TRBV19 and TRBJ2-5, reads DGGITQSPKYLFRKEGQNVTLSCEQNLNHDAMYWYRQDPGQGLRLIYYSQIVNDFQKGDIAEGYSVSREKKESFPLTVTSAQKNPTAFYLCASSIGLAGVETQYFGPGTRLLVL.

This clonotype was picked up many times. The genes are TRBV7-2 and TRBJ2-5; 7 positions match TRBD2. Germline CDR1 and CDR2: SGHTA and FQGNSA. V gave up 6 bases and J gave up 3 bases; unmatched junction bases: 10. The CDR3 has 15 residues. The DNA for the CDR3 is TGTGCCAGCAGTGCCCTTCTTGGGGGGGAAGAGACCCAGTACTTC. Translated, it gives CASSALLGGEETQYF.

The rearrangement joins TRBV6-5 to TRBJ1-5; 8 positions match TRBD1. The CDR3 contains 16 residues. Per the germline V gene, CDR1 is MNHEY and CDR2 is SVGAGI. V lost 5 bases, J lost 5 bases, and 11 bases stayed unmatched. CDR3 in DNA: TGTGCCAGCAGTAGAGCCGGGACAGGAGGCTATCAGCCCCAGCATTTT. This encodes CASSRAGTGGYQPQHF.

This chain links TRBV15 with TRBJ1-2; 9 positions agree with TRBD1. V lost 9 bases to trimming and J lost 8 bases; unmatched junction nucleotides: 19. Germline CDR1 is LNHNV and CDR2 is YYDKDF (reference sequence). The CDR3 sequence is 16 residues long. Here the CDR3 reads CATSDSRQGEGMGYTF. Written as DNA, the CDR3 is TGTGCCACGAGCGACAGTAGACAGGGGGAGGGTATGGGCTACACCTTC.

The chain uses TRBV12-3 or TRBV12-4 and TRBJ1-1; 7 bases align to TRBD1. Trimming took 5 bases from V and 6 from J; bases not matched to a gene: 12. The CDR3 covers 15 residues. For the CDR3, the DNA is TGTGCCAGCAGTCCACGACAGGGTAGTGTGGCTGAAGCTTTCTTT. Translation gives CASSPRQGSVAEAFF.

This clonotype occurred a few times. This chain uses TRBV25-1 with TRBJ2-3; D might be TRBD2 (6 bases). The V gene's germline CDR1 is MGHDK and CDR2 SYGVNS. V shed 8 bases and J shed 4 bases, with 7 bases lying between them. This CDR3 contains 11 residues. The CDR3 spells CASGGADTQYF. CDR3 bases: TGTGCCAGCGGCGGGGCAGATACGCAGTATTTT.

The gene calls are TRBV10-3 and TRBJ1-5; TRBD1 aligns across 9 bases. Germline V CDR1 and CDR2: ENHRY, SYGVKD. The CDR3 totals 13 residues. V was pared by 4 bases and J by 7 bases, with 2 bases of the junction left unmatched. The CDR3 DNA follows: TGTGCCATCAGTGGGGGACAGGGACAGCCCCAGCATTTT. This sequence encodes CAISGGQGQPQHF.

The table lists this clonotype with many counts. The chain recombines TRBV20-1 with TRBJ2-5; 10 bases map to TRBD2. The germline V gene has CDR1 DFQATT and CDR2 SNEGSKA (reference sequence). The CDR3 totals 13 residues. The CDR3 loop reads CSGELAGKETQYF. CDR3 in DNA: TGCAGCGGCGAACTAGCGGGAAAAGAGACCCAGTACTTC.

V usage is TRBV4-1 and J usage is TRBJ2-6; 7 nucleotides line up with TRBD1. The germline V gene encodes CDR1 MGHRA and CDR2 YSYEKL. V lost 8 bases and J lost 4; bases outside the gene matches: 8. This CDR3 is built from 15 residues. The CDR3 DNA reads as TGCGCCAGCGGACTTAAGGGACAGGGGGCCAACGTCCTGACTTTC. Translation: CASGLKGQGANVLTF.

CDR3 in amino acids: CSARDYLQLRNYGYTF. The CDR3 region has the DNA TGCAGTGCTAGAGATTATCTGCAGTTGAGGAACTATGGCTACACCTTC. The chain employs TRBV20-1 and TRBJ1-2, with D unresolved. CDR3 length: 16 residues. Germline V lookup: CDR1 DFQATT, CDR2 SNEGSKA (reference sequence). V lost 0 bases to trimming and J lost 2 bases, with 16 bases between them.

This clonotype was counted ten times or more. The rearrangement links TRBV6-6 to TRBJ2-5, with 7 nucleotides matching TRBD1. Germline V gene lookup returns CDR1 MNHNY and CDR2 SVGAGI (reference sequence). V dropped 2 bases and J dropped 4; count of bases not matched to a gene: 4. The CDR3 covers 14 residues. The CDR3: CASSYIGGSETQYF. Here the CDR3 DNA reads TGTGCCAGCAGTTACATAGGGGGCTCAGAGACCCAGTACTTC.

This clonotype was counted between two and nine times. The chain has TRBV2 and TRBJ2-7; the match to TRBD1 covers 8 bases. V shed 3 bases, J shed 9 bases, and the junction held 7 bases outside the gene matches. Per germline, CDR1 SNHLY and CDR2 FYNNEI. The CDR3 covers 13 residues. CDR3 nucleotide sequence: TGTGCCAGCAGTGAGGCAGGGGGCGGAGGGCAGTACTTC. Translation gives CASSEAGGGGQYF. The full variable domain, its missing parts supplied by reference TRBV2 and TRBJ2-7, is EPEVTQTPSHQVTQMGQEVILRCVPISNHLYFYWYRQILGQKVEFLVSFYNNEISEKSEIFDDQFSVERPDGSNFTLKIRSTKLEDSAMYFCASSEAGGGGQYFGPGTRLTVT.

This rearrangement joins TRBV2 to TRBJ2-7, with D tentatively TRBD1 (6 bases). There are 14 residues in the CDR3. The V gene lost 5 bases and the J gene lost 2 bases, with 13 bases spanning the gap. Germline CDR1 is SNHLY and CDR2 is FYNNEI. The CDR3 DNA is TGTGCCAGCAGTTCAGGGGTCCCCACCTACGAGCAGTACTTC. Encoded protein: CASSSGVPTYEQYF.

The sample holds a few counts of this clonotype. This chain connects TRBV4-2 to TRBJ1-3; 7 nucleotides align to TRBD1. V trimming: 3 bases; J trimming: 1 base; junction bases outside the gene matches: 6. CDR1 and CDR2 from the germline V gene are LGHNA and YNFKEQ. The CDR3 has 16 amino acids. For the CDR3, the DNA is TGTGCCAGCAGCCACCGACAGGGAGGATCTGGAAACACCATATATTTT. Protein: CASSHRQGGSGNTIYF.

This clonotype has only a few counts. The gene calls are TRBV5-1 and TRBJ2-2; D uncertain. Germline CDR1 and CDR2: SGHRS and YFSETQ. This CDR3 has 15 amino acids. V dropped 4 bases and J dropped 0 bases, with 10 bases sitting between them. The CDR3 loop reads CASSSQPTNTGELFF. The CDR3 DNA is TGCGCCAGCAGCAGCCAGCCTACGAACACCGGGGAGCTGTTTTTT. The variable domain in full, completed from reference TRBV5-1 and TRBJ2-2, reads KAGVTQTPRYLIKTRGQQVTLSCSPISGHRSVSWYQQTPGQGLQFLFEYFSETQRNKGNFPGRFSGRQFSNSRSEMNVSTLELGDSALYLCASSSQPTNTGELFFGEGSRLTVL.

This clonotype has more than one count but fewer than ten. The chain carries TRBV5-5 and TRBJ2-5, with 9 bases fitting TRBD1. Germline V gives CDR1 SGHKS, CDR2 YYEKEE (reference sequence). Unmatched junction bases numbered 4, after V lost 4 bases and J lost 3 bases. The CDR3 has 14 amino acids. The CDR3 bases are TGTGCCAGCAGCAATGACAGGGGGGAAGAGACCCAGTACTTC. Translation gives CASSNDRGEETQYF.

The chain employs TRBV7-2 and TRBJ1-3, with a tentative D call TRBD1 (5 bases). The CDR3 totals 18 residues. V was pared by 1 base and J by 2 bases, with 18 bases between. Per germline, CDR1 SGHTA and CDR2 FQGNSA. This chain's CDR3 is CASSLVLRAGATGNTIYF. For the CDR3, the DNA is TGTGCCAGCAGCTTAGTTTTACGGGCCGGGGCGACTGGAAACACCATATATTTT.

This clonotype was seen repeatedly, ten times or more. This chain connects TRBV10-3 to TRBJ1-4; no definite D call. V was cut by 8 bases and J by 8 bases, with 9 bases left in between. From germline, CDR1 is ENHRY and CDR2 SYGVKD. CDR3 size: 11 residues. The CDR3 is CAISGGEKLFF. The CDR3 DNA reads TGTGCCATCTCAGGCGGGGAAAAACTGTTTTTT.